One sample yielded the 5 T cell receptor beta chains listed below, sequenced in a study of radiotherapy plus CTLA-4 blockade in lung cancer. Generated by immunoSEQ multiplex PCR, the TCRdb table keeps only in-frame clones and is missing some. The profile shows 43,000 or so clones, roughly 60% of them singletons. The sequenced sample was peripheral blood, obtained from a patient treated with radiotherapy plus ipilimumab. The receptors derive from a human donor with non-small cell lung cancer who had a partial response to radiotherapy plus ipilimumab.

The chain employs TRBV19 and TRBJ1-5; possible D gene TRBD1, 5 bases. Germline V gene sequence: CDR1 LNHDA, CDR2 SQIVND (reference sequence). Trimming removed 1 base at V and 0 bases at J, with 16 bases between. The CDR3 runs 18 residues. This CDR3 is CASSIGQVRVGSNQPQHF. The DNA of the CDR3 is TGTGCCAGTAGTATAGGTCAAGTCAGGGTAGGTAGCAATCAGCCCCAGCATTTT.

The V and J genes are TRBV7-8 and TRBJ2-7; 7 nucleotides line up with TRBD1. Trimming took 4 bases from V and 9 from J; bases not matched to a gene: 21. Germline V gene sequence: CDR1 SGHVS, CDR2 FQNEAQ. The CDR3 runs to 17 residues. CDR3 sequence (DNA): TGTGCCAGCAGCTCCAAGCAGGATAGGGGGCATAGGGGCGGGCAGTACTTC. It is translated as CASSSKQDRGHRGGQYF.

The chain has TRBV15 and TRBJ1-2; tentatively, D is TRBD1 (5 bases). Deletions cut 3 bases from V and 6 bases from J, with 17 bases between. Germline values: CDR1 LNHNV, CDR2 YYDKDF (reference sequence). The CDR3 runs 15 residues. The CDR3 protein is CATSRGGAMVDGYTF. Here the CDR3 DNA reads TGTGCCACCAGCAGGGGAGGGGCAATGGTGGATGGCTACACCTTC.

This chain connects TRBV6-5 to TRBJ2-2; 8 bases are a match to TRBD1. The V gene end was trimmed by 6 bases and the J gene end by 6 bases; junction bases not matched to a gene: 9. Germline CDR1 and CDR2: MNHEY and SVGAGI. This CDR3 region has 15 residues. CDR3 in DNA: TGTGCCAGCAGACAGGGGGGAGCGAGCCCCGGGGAGCTGTTTTTT. It translates to CASRQGGASPGELFF.

V usage is TRBV7-6 and J usage is TRBJ2-1; 8 bases agree with TRBD2. CDR3 size: 16 residues. The ends lost 0 bases at V and 6 bases at J; junction bases unmatched: 7. Germline CDR1 reads SGHVS; CDR2 reads FNYEAQ. CDR3 sequence reads: CASSLAGTRGLNEQFF. For the CDR3, the DNA is TGTGCCAGCAGCTTAGCCGGGACTAGAGGACTCAATGAGCAGTTCTTC.